The present T cell receptor (beta chain) was sequenced within a study of beta chain features in type 1 diabetes. The authors reverse transcribed all of the isolated RNA, so sequencing captured expressed TCRB transcripts. Read counts averaged around 3.5 million for samples of naive, central memory and regulatory T cells. The method was immunoSEQ multiplex PCR; TCRdb's version includes in-frame clones alone and lacks a portion of them. The repertoire holds 150,000 to 160,000 clones, with around 10% as singletons. CDR3 size: 14 residues. Germline lookup yields CDR1 SQVTM and CDR2 ANQGSEA. V shed 6 bases, J shed 4 bases, and the junction held 11 bases outside the gene matches. Sorting based on CD45RO/CCR7/CD25/CD127/CD95/CD27 separated CD4+ naive, central memory, regulatory and stem cell-like memory cells. Whole-study results and caveats: Individuals with type 1 diabetes displayed fewer insertions and more deletions at VDJ junctions. Whether HLA type affects TCRB rearrangement stayed undetermined in the present work.

The table lists this clone with many counts. Its specificity is not known. The chain uses TRBV29-1 and TRBJ1-2; 7 positions match TRBD1. This receptor was identified in a man younger than 30 in good health. The sample taken for sequencing was central memory CD4+ T cells from blood. The CDR3 DNA follows: TGCAGCGTAGCCCGACAGGGCAATGCCTATGGCTACACCTTC. Amino acids: CSVARQGNAYGYTF.